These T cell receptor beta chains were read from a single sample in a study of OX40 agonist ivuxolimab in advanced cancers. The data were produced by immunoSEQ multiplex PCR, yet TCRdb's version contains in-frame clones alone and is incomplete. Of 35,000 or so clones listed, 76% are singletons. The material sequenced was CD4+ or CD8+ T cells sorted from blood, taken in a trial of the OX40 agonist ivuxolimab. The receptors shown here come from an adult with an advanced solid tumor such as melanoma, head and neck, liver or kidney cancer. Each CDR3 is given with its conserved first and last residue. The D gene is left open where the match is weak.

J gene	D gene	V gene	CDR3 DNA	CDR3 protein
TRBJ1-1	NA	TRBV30	TGTGCCTGGAAGCAGGGTTGGGCTGAAGCTTTCTTT	CAWKQGWAEAFF
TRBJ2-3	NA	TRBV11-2	TGTGCCAGCAGCTTAAATGCAGGGAGGTGGACAGATACGCAGTATTTT	CASSLNAGRWTDTQYF
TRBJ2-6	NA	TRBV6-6	TGTGCCAGCAGACGGCCTGGGGCCAACGTCCTGACTTTC	CASRRPGANVLTF
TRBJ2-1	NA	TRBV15	TGTGCCACCAGCAGAGATCCGGGAAGGGGACGGTTGGCGTACAATGAGCAGTTCTTC	CATSRDPGRGRLAYNEQFF
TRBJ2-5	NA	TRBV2	TGTGCCAGCAGTGATCAGTGGGAGGAGACCCAGTACTTC	CASSDQWEETQYF
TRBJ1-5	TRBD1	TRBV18	TGTGCCAGCTCACCTGGGACAGCGAATCAGCCCCAGCATTTT	CASSPGTANQPQHF
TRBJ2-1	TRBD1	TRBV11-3	TGTGCCAGCAGCTTAGGGGGTGGACAGGGGCGGGATGAGCAGTTCTTC	CASSLGGGQGRDEQFF
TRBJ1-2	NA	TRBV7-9	TGTGCCAGCAGCTTACAGGATGGCTACACCTTC	CASSLQDGYTF
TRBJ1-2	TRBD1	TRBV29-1	TGCAGCGCAAGCGACAGGGCCTATGGCTACACCTTC	CSASDRAYGYTF
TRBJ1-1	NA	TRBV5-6	TGTGCCAGCAGGCCGGGCCTGGGGACTGAAGCTTTCTTT	CASRPGLGTEAFF
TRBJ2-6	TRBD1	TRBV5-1	TGCGCCAGCAGCTTCGGGACAGGGGGCGGTGGGGCCAACGTCCTGACTTTC	CASSFGTGGGGANVLTF
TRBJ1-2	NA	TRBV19	TGTGCCAGTAGTATAGCCAGGGGCGAGGGCTATGGCTACACCTTC	CASSIARGEGYGYTF
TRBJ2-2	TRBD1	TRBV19	TGTGCCAGTAGTACCGCCCAGGGGGCTGACACCGGGGAGCTGTTTTTT	CASSTAQGADTGELFF
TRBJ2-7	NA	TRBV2	TGTGCCAGCTTACCGGACAGACCATACGAGCAGTACTTC	CASLPDRPYEQYF
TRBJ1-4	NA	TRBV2	TGTGCCAGCAGCTCACAGGGTGCAACTAATGAAAAACTGTTTTTT	CASSSQGATNEKLFF
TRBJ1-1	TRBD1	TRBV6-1	TGTGCCAGCAGGGGGACAGTGGAAGCTTTCTTT	CASRGTVEAFF